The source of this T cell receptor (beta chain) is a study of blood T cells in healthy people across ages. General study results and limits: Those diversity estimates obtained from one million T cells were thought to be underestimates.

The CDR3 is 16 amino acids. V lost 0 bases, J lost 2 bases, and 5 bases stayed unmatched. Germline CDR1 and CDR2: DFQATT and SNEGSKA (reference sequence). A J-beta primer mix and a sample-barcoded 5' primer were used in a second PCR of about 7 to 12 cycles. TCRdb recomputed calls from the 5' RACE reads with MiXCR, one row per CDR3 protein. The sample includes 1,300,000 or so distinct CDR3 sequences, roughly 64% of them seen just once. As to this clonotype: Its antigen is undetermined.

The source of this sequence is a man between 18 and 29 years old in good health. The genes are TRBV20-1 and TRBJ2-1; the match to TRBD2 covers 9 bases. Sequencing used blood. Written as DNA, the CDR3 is TGCAGTGCTAGAGATTATGGCGGGAGGGCCTACAATGAGCAGTTCTTC. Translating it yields CSARDYGGRAYNEQFF.